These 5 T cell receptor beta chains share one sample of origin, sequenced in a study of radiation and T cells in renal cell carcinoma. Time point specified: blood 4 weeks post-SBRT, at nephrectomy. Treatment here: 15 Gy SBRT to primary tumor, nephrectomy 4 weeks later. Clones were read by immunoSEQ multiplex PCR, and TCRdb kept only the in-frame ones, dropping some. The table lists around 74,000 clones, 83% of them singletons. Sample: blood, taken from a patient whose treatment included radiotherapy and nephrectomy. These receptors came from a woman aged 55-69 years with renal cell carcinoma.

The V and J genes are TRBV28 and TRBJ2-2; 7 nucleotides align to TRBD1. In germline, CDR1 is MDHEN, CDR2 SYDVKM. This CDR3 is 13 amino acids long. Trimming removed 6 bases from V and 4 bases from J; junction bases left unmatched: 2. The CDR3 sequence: CASRRDSTGELFF. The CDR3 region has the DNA TGTGCCAGCAGGAGGGACAGCACCGGGGAGCTGTTTTTT.

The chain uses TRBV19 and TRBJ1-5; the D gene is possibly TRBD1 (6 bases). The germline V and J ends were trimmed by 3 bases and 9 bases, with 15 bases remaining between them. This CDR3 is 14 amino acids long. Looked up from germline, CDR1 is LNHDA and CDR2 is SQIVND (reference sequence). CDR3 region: CASSISGDAGPQHF. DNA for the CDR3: TGTGCCAGTAGTATCTCAGGGGACGCAGGGCCCCAGCATTTT.

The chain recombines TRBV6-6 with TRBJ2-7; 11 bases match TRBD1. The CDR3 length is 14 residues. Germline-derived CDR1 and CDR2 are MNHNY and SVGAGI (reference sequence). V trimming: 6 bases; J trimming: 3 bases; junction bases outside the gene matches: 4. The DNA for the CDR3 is TGTGCCAGCAGCGGGACAGGGGGTCTCTACGAGCAGTACTTC. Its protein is CASSGTGGLYEQYF.

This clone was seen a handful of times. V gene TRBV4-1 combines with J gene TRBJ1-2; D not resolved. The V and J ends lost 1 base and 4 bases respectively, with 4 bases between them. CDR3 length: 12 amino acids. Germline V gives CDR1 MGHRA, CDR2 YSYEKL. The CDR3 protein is CASSQGVYGYTF. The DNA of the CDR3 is TGCGCCAGCAGCCAAGGGGTCTATGGCTACACCTTC.

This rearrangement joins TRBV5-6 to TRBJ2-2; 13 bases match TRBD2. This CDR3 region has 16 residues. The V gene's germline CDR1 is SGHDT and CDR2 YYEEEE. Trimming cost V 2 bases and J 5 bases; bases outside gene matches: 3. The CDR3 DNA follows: TGTGCCAGCAGCTTACCGGGACTAGCGGGGACCGGGGAGCTGTTTTTT. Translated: CASSLPGLAGTGELFF.